One and the same sample provided the 28 T cell receptor beta chains below, sequenced in a study of monozygotic twins with inflammatory bowel disease. TCRdb processed the 5' RACE reads again and assigns one entry to each CDR3 protein, with no DNA. The sample has more than 350,000 distinct CDR3 sequences. The sample comprised blood. All receptors come from a human donor with ulcerative colitis or Crohn's disease, or a healthy co-twin of an affected twin (not recorded which).

The chain couples TRBV4-2 to TRBJ1-2. The CDR3 has 14 residues. Germline values: CDR1 LGHNA, CDR2 YNFKEQ. This CDR3 reads CASSQDADNYGYTF.

The chain has TRBV7-2 and TRBJ1-1. Per the germline V gene, CDR1 is SGHTA and CDR2 is FQGNSA. There are 14 residues in the CDR3. CDR3 sequence reads: CASSPNQMNTEAFF.

The chain couples TRBV7-2 to TRBJ1-4; TCRdb returns TRBD1, unconfirmable since there is no DNA. CDR3 size: 16 residues. CDR1 and CDR2 from the germline V gene are SGHTA and FQGNSA. CDR3 protein: CASSGGQGGENEKLFF.

The CDR3 sequence is CSARKTGGTDTQYF. The chain carries TRBV20-1 and TRBJ2-3; there is no DNA to check the TCRdb D call of TRBD1. Germline CDR1 and CDR2: DFQATT and SNEGSKA (reference sequence). The CDR3 runs 14 residues.

This chain links TRBV10-3 with TRBJ2-3. The CDR3 spans 12 residues. The germline V gene has CDR1 ENHRY and CDR2 SYGVKD. CDR3 region: CAIRINTDTQYF.

V gene TRBV10-2 combines with J gene TRBJ2-1; TCRdb selects TRBD2, and the lack of DNA leaves this call unchecked. Germline loops: CDR1 WSHSY, CDR2 SAAADI. The CDR3 runs to 16 residues. The CDR3 protein is CASSDRSGGPYNEQFF.

The CDR3 sequence is CSASTGTGKETQYF. The chain is built from TRBV20-1 and TRBJ2-5; TCRdb returns TRBD1, unconfirmable since there is no DNA. The CDR3 has 14 amino acids. In germline, CDR1 is DFQATT, CDR2 SNEGSKA (reference sequence).

This chain connects TRBV12-3 or TRBV12-4 to TRBJ1-1. The CDR3 loop spans 14 amino acids. CDR3: CASSFGVGYTEAFF.

This rearrangement joins TRBV5-1 to TRBJ2-7; TCRdb picks TRBD2, but there is no DNA to check that call. The CDR3 is 14 amino acids. Looked up from germline, CDR1 is SGHRS and CDR2 is YFSETQ. The CDR3: CASSNPGGRDEQYF.

The rearrangement links TRBV18 to TRBJ1-3; TCRdb indicates TRBD1, and absent DNA this call remains unverified. The CDR3 has 17 residues. From germline, CDR1 is KGHSH and CDR2 LQKENI. The CDR3 sequence is CASSPLRDRGTGNTIYF.

This chain joins TRBV5-6 and TRBJ2-1; TCRdb outputs TRBD1, but without DNA this stays unchecked. The CDR3 sequence is 13 residues long. The V gene's germline CDR1 is SGHDT and CDR2 YYEEEE. CDR3 residues: CASSFGQAQEQFF.

This sequence joins TRBV5-5 and TRBJ2-5; TCRdb's D call, TRBD1, is unchecked because there is no DNA. The CDR3 runs 14 residues. Germline loops: CDR1 SGHKS, CDR2 YYEKEE (reference sequence). Here the CDR3 reads CASSPSTGRETQYF.

V and J are TRBV20-1 and TRBJ1-5; the TRBD1 assignment by TCRdb is unverifiable without DNA. Looked up from germline, CDR1 is DFQATT and CDR2 is SNEGSKA (reference sequence). The CDR3 runs 11 residues. The CDR3 sequence is CSASDGDGQHF.

The rearrangement links TRBV12-3 or TRBV12-4 to TRBJ2-1; the TCRdb call, TRBD1, lacks DNA for checking. CDR3 size: 15 residues. The CDR3 sequence: CASSLPGGDYNEQFF.

CDR3 residues: CASSQLQKNTEAFF. V and J are TRBV3-1 and TRBJ1-1. Germline values: CDR1 LGHDT, CDR2 YNNKEL (reference sequence). The CDR3 extends over 14 amino acids.

The V and J genes are TRBV7-2 and TRBJ2-1; there is no DNA to check the TCRdb D call of TRBD2. CDR3 size: 15 residues. Looked up from germline, CDR1 is SGHTA and CDR2 is FQGNSA. The CDR3 here is CASSRGASGFNEQFF.

The chain is built from TRBV6-1 and TRBJ2-1; no DNA is available, so the TRBD1 call from TCRdb remains unchecked. This CDR3 is built from 14 residues. From germline, CDR1 is MNHNS and CDR2 SASEGT. This chain's CDR3 is CASKRGRTEDEQFF.

The chain has TRBV29-1 and TRBJ1-2; TCRdb's D call of TRBD1 is untestable without DNA. The V gene's germline CDR1 is SQVTM and CDR2 ANQGSEA. The CDR3 has 11 amino acids. This CDR3 is CSVERTGGYTF.

The rearrangement joins TRBV15 to TRBJ2-3; TCRdb's assignment of TRBD1 cannot be checked, as there is no DNA. The CDR3 covers 14 residues. CDR1 is LNHNV and CDR2 is YYDKDF in the germline V gene (reference sequence). This chain's CDR3 is CATSSERGVDTQYF.

This chain joins TRBV5-5 and TRBJ2-3; as DNA is missing, the TRBD2 call by TCRdb cannot be tested. This CDR3 has 17 residues. Germline V gene data show CDR1 as SGHKS and CDR2 as YYEKEE (reference sequence). The CDR3 loop reads CASSLVGLAGAGDTQYF.

The chain combines TRBV19 with TRBJ1-1; no DNA is available, so the TRBD1 call from TCRdb remains unchecked. The CDR3 has 14 residues. Looked up from germline, CDR1 is LNHDA and CDR2 is SQIVND (reference sequence). CDR3 loop: CASSLRQGWTEAFF.

The V call is TRBV2, the J call TRBJ2-3. Germline lookup yields CDR1 SNHLY and CDR2 FYNNEI. The CDR3 has 13 amino acids. The CDR3 spells CASQKESTDTQYF.

The V and J genes are TRBV15 and TRBJ2-4; TCRdb outputs TRBD1, but without DNA this stays unchecked. Germline loops: CDR1 LNHNV, CDR2 YYDKDF (reference sequence). The CDR3 contains 18 residues. CDR3 loop: CATSYRDPSLGAKNIQYF.

The V and J genes are TRBV6-5 and TRBJ2-5. The CDR3 covers 15 residues. Germline V lookup: CDR1 MNHEY, CDR2 SVGAGI. This chain's CDR3 is CASSYSRLVQETQYF.

J is TRBJ1-1 and V is TRBV6-6. CDR3 size: 12 residues. Germline values: CDR1 MNHNY, CDR2 SVGAGI (reference sequence). The CDR3 here is CASIYPSFVAFF.

This chain links TRBV12-3 or TRBV12-4 with TRBJ2-3; without DNA, the TCRdb call of TRBD2 cannot be checked. This CDR3 comprises 16 residues. The CDR3: CASSSRSGDDTDTQYF.

V is TRBV12-3 or TRBV12-4 and J is TRBJ1-1. This CDR3 comprises 13 residues. The CDR3 loop is CASKKREETEAFF.

This sequence joins TRBV7-2 and TRBJ1-1; the TCRdb D gene call, TRBD1, has no DNA to confirm it. Germline V gene lookup returns CDR1 SGHTA and CDR2 FQGNSA. The CDR3 totals 12 residues. CDR3 amino acids: CASSLEAGAEIF.